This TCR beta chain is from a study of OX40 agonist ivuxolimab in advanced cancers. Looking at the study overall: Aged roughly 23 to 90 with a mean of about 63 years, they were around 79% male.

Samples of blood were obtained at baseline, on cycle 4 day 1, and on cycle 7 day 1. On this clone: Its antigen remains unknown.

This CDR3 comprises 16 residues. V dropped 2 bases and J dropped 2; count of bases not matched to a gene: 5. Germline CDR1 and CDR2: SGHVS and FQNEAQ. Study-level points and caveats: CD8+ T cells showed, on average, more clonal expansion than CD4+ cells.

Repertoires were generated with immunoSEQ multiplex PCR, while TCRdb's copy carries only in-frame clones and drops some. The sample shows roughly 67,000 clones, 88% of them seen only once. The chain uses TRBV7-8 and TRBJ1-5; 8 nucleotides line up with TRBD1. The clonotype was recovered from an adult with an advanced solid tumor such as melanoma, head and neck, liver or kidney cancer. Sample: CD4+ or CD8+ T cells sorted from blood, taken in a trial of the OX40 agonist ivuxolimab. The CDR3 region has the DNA TGTGCCAGCAGCTTACTAGCAGGGGGCGGCAATCAGCCCCAGCATTTT. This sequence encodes CASSLLAGGGNQPQHF.